This TCR beta chain originates from a study of OX40 agonist ivuxolimab in advanced cancers. Germline values: CDR1 SGHTA, CDR2 FQGTGA. The CDR3 sequence is 14 residues long. V was pared by 3 bases and J by 7 bases, with 6 bases of the junction left unmatched. Data came from immunoSEQ multiplex PCR; TCRdb stores just in-frame clones and leaves some out. The data show about 58,000 clones, 85% to 90% seen once. Sequences were derived from CD4+ or CD8+ T cells sorted from blood, sampled in a trial of the OX40 agonist ivuxolimab. The sequence was collected from an adult with an advanced solid tumor such as melanoma, head and neck, liver or kidney cancer. The chain links TRBV7-3 to TRBJ2-1; 7 bases agree with TRBD2. This CDR3 reads CASSFGGGGNEQFF. CDR3 DNA sequence: TGTGCCAGCAGCTTCGGCGGGGGAGGGAATGAGCAGTTCTTC.